This T cell receptor (beta chain) comes out of a study of CD8 T cell repertoires and HIV-1 epitope variants. Across the whole study: Controls were a CMV, EBV and flu peptide pool, Ebola AY9 negative control, and no-peptide well.

The J segment lost 6 bases and the V segment lost 2 bases, leaving 7 bases of the junction unmatched. The CDR3 covers 15 residues. Germline assignment: CDR1 SGHTA and CDR2 FQGNSA. In the case of this clone: Its target is not known.

Here immunoSEQ multiplex PCR was the method, and the copy in TCRdb shows in-frame clones only, minus some. The profile shows 4,000 to 5,000 clones, about 63% of them singletons. The specimen was cultured CD8+ T cells derived from PBMCs. The TCR comes from a male donor with HIV. The J gene is TRBJ1-5, the V gene TRBV7-2; 7 bases match TRBD1. The CDR3 loop is CASSLSQGWIQPQHF. In DNA, the CDR3 is TGTGCCAGCAGCTTATCACAGGGGTGGATTCAGCCCCAGCATTTT.